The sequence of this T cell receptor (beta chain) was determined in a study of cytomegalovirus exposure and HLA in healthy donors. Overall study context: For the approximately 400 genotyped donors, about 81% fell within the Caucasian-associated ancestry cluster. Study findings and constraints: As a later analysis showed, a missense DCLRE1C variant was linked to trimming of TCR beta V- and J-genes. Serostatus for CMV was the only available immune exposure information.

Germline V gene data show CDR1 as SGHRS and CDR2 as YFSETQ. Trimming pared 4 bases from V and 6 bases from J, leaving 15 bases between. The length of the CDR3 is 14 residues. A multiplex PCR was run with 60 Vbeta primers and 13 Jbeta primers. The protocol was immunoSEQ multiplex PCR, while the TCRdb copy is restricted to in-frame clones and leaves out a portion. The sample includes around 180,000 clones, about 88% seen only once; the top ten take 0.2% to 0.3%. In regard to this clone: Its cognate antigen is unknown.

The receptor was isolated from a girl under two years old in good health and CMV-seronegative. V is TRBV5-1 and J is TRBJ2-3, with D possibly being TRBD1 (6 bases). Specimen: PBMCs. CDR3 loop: CASSGRTEGDTQYF. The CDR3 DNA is TGCGCCAGCAGCGGCAGGACAGAGGGGGATACGCAGTATTTT. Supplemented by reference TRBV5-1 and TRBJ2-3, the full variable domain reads KAGVTQTPRYLIKTRGQQVTLSCSPISGHRSVSWYQQTPGQGLQFLFEYFSETQRNKGNFPGRFSGRQFSNSRSEMNVSTLELGDSALYLCASSGRTEGDTQYFGPGTRLTVL.